This TCR beta chain was sequenced in a study of blood T cell repertoires in COVID-19. Study context: COVID-19 samples from acute and convalescent phases originated in the United States, Italy and Spain.

Participant age was about 18 to 89 years, and participants resided in roughly 25 US areas. Two negative PCRs, clearance, or symptom resolution characterized the recovered Cohort 3 donors. Original processing notes: Reference gene primer amplification in the assay estimated nucleated cell counts. Measured with immunoSEQ multiplex PCR; TCRdb has only the in-frame clones, and not every one. V and J calls and clone size are given by that table; D and trimming were obtained from the DNA. The sample contains around 250,000 clones, around 84% of which appear only once. This CDR3 contains 15 residues. Germline CDR1 and CDR2: SEHNR and FQNEAQ (reference sequence). V lost 7 bases, J lost 0 bases, and 12 bases lay in between.

This receptor was taken from a young man who had recovered from COVID-19. The chain joins TRBV7-9 to TRBJ2-2; unclear D gene. The sequenced sample was PBMCs or T cells enriched from blood (not recorded which). As DNA, the CDR3 is TGTGCCAGCACCCCAGGCAGAACGAACACCGGGGAGCTGTTTTTT. Translated, it gives CASTPGRTNTGELFF.